This T cell receptor (beta chain) comes out of a study of patients and donors after allogeneic stem cell transplantation. Germline loops: CDR1 LGHNA, CDR2 YNFKEQ. The CDR3 has 15 residues. V lost 4 bases and J lost 5; bases outside the gene matches: 6. TCRdb recomputed calls from the RT-PCR reads with MiXCR, one row per CDR3 protein. This sample carries approximately 160,000 distinct CDR3 sequences, over 25% of them seen once, and the ten largest clones take about 3.3%. This TCR was recovered from a human donor who was either an allogeneic HSCT recipient or a stem cell or donor lymphocyte infusion donor (not recorded which). It is not recorded whose cells these are; they may come from a transplant donor. The chain couples TRBV4-2 to TRBJ1-4; TRBD1 aligns across 8 bases. Specimen: blood, either unsorted or a sorted T cell fraction (not recorded which). The CDR3 nucleotides read TGTGCCAGCAGCCCACCGGGACAGGAAAATGAAAAACTGTTTTTT. It codes for CASSPPGQENEKLFF.